Listed below are T cell receptor beta chains from one sample, sequenced in a study of T-cell memory formation after mild COVID-19. TCRdb ran MiXCR on the 5' RACE reads and lists one entry per CDR3 protein. Of about 350,000 distinct CDR3 sequences in the sample, roughly 15% were seen once. Sequencing was done on a sample of PBMCs or a T cell subset sorted from them (not recorded which). The origin of the receptors is a man between 18 and 35 years old who had mild COVID-19 (a few samples of this study predate the infection). Cell type and time point are not known. CDR3s include the opening cysteine and the closing phenylalanine or tryptophan. D genes are given only for firm matches. A clone size is listed for some rows: how often the clone was seen (once, few, many), or a class if it is expanded.

>TRBJ2-1|15|TRBV28|TRBD2|NA
CASRRGGVSYNEQFF
TGTGCCAGCAGACGGGGGGGCGTCTCCTACAATGAGCAGTTCTTC
>TRBJ1-2|16|TRBV7-2|NA|few
CASSLAGAGAFYGYTF
TGTGCCAGCAGCTTAGCGGGGGCAGGGGCCTTCTATGGCTACACCTTC
>TRBJ2-5|15|TRBV5-4|NA|NA
CASSFGGRSQETQYF
TGTGCCAGCAGCTTCGGGGGTAGGAGCCAAGAGACCCAGTACTTC
>TRBJ2-7|15|TRBV11-2|TRBD2|NA
CASRMTGTSFYEQYF
TGTGCCAGCAGAATGACTGGGACTAGCTTCTACGAGCAGTACTTC
>TRBJ2-2|14|TRBV6-6|NA|few
CASSYSRGAGELFF
TGTGCCAGCAGTTACTCGAGAGGCGCCGGGGAGCTGTTTTTT
>TRBJ2-5|13|TRBV20-1|NA|few
CSAGPSSAKTQYF
TGCAGTGCCGGTCCGAGCTCCGCGAAGACCCAGTACTTC
>TRBJ1-5|15|TRBV6-5|TRBD1|NA
CASNKTGTGDQPQHF
TGTGCCAGCAACAAGACCGGGACAGGGGACCAGCCCCAGCATTTT
>TRBJ2-3|17|TRBV11-2|TRBD2|few
CASSLAVAGGRTDTQYF
TGTGCCAGCAGCTTAGCTGTAGCGGGGGGGCGTACAGATACGCAGTATTTT
>TRBJ1-1|14|TRBV7-9|NA|few
CASSVTAMNTEAFF
TGTGCCAGCAGCGTGACAGCTATGAACACTGAAGCTTTCTTT
>TRBJ2-7|12|TRBV6-2/TRBV6-3|NA|NA
CASSPSPVEQYF
TGTGCCAGCAGCCCTTCCCCCGTCGAGCAGTACTTC
>TRBJ2-3|14|TRBV12-3/TRBV12-4|TRBD2|NA
CASMSLGGSGTQYF
TGTGCCAGCATGTCTCTCGGGGGGTCAGGTACGCAGTATTTT
>TRBJ1-1|15|TRBV23-1|TRBD1|few
CASSPPGQRNPEAFF
TGCGCCAGCAGTCCCCCGGGACAGCGGAACCCTGAAGCTTTCTTT
>TRBJ2-3|16|TRBV3-1|NA|NA
CASSTRLPRNTDTQYF
TGTGCCAGCAGCACCCGACTACCTCGGAACACAGATACGCAGTATTTT
>TRBJ2-3|17|TRBV29-1|NA|many
CSVEDPFRMNKGATQYF
TGCAGCGTTGAAGATCCTTTTCGGATGAACAAAGGTGCGACGCAGTATTTT
>TRBJ1-1|16|TRBV10-2|TRBD1|few
CASSLTAGTVSTGAFF
TGCGCCAGCAGCCTCACCGCCGGGACAGTTAGTACGGGAGCTTTCTTT
>TRBJ2-1|14|TRBV14|NA|NA
CASTRGISYNEQFF
TGTGCCAGCACCCGGGGGATTTCGTACAATGAGCAGTTCTTC
>TRBJ1-5|13|TRBV7-9|NA|few
CASSADSGWPQHF
TGTGCCAGCAGCGCGGACAGCGGGTGGCCCCAGCATTTT
>TRBJ1-6|15|TRBV6-5|NA|NA
CASSYLWSYNSPLHF
TGTGCCAGCAGTTACTTGTGGTCCTATAATTCACCCCTCCACTTT
>TRBJ2-1|17|TRBV5-1|TRBD2|many
CASSPGTSAIRYNEQFF
TGCGCCAGCAGCCCCGGGACTAGCGCCATTAGGTACAATGAGCAGTTCTTC
>TRBJ2-7|15|TRBV4-3|NA|few
CASSQDSSPPYEQYF
TGCGCCAGCAGCCAAGACAGCTCGCCTCCCTACGAGCAGTACTTC